A selection of T cell receptor beta chains follows, all from one sample in a study of T-cell memory formation after mild COVID-19. TCRdb reprocessed the 5' RACE reads with MiXCR, giving one entry per CDR3 protein. The sample has 400,000 or so distinct CDR3 sequences; 15% to 25% are singletons. The sequencing sample was made of PBMCs or a T cell subset sorted from them (not recorded which). The receptors were sampled from an adult woman who had mild COVID-19 (a few samples of this study predate the infection). Cell type and time point are not known. CDR3s include the opening cysteine and the closing phenylalanine or tryptophan. The order of the fields is CDR3 protein, CDR3 DNA, D gene, J gene, V gene, clone size. The D gene is left open where the match is weak. A row's size may be missing; if present it is once, few, many or a size class.

CASSSRDLYEQYF | TGTGCCAGTAGTAGCCGGGACCTATACGAGCAGTACTTC | . | TRBJ2-7 | TRBV19 | .
CASSLASQNTGELFF | TGTGCCAGCAGCTTAGCTAGTCAGAACACCGGGGAGCTGTTTTTT | . | TRBJ2-2 | TRBV7-2 | few
CASSLVTGSTDTQYF | TGTGCCAGCAGCTTAGTTACCGGTAGCACAGATACGCAGTATTTT | . | TRBJ2-3 | TRBV7-6 | .
CASSSRDRGTEAFF | TGTGCCAGCAGCTCCAGGGACAGGGGCACTGAAGCTTTCTTT | TRBD1 | TRBJ1-1 | TRBV7-2 | .
CASSWTGVEAGELFF | TGTGCCAGCAGCTGGACAGGGGTGGAGGCCGGGGAGCTGTTTTTT | TRBD1 | TRBJ2-2 | TRBV7-9 | few
CASITDSSYNYGYTF | TGTGCCAGTATAACGGACAGTTCCTACAACTATGGCTACACCTTC | . | TRBJ1-2 | TRBV19 | few
CASEGYNEQFF | TGTGCCAGCGAGGGCTACAATGAGCAGTTCTTC | . | TRBJ2-1 | TRBV4-2 | .
CASSRYGTGGDAANYGYTF | TGCGCCAGCAGCCGCTACGGGACAGGGGGAGATGCGGCTAACTATGGCTACACCTTC | TRBD1 | TRBJ1-2 | TRBV5-1 | .
CASSQDGPLSGNTIYF | TGTGCCAGCAGCCAAGATGGGCCACTCTCTGGAAACACCATATATTTT | . | TRBJ1-3 | TRBV4-2 | .
CASSLAYSGRTSYNEQFF | TGTGCCAGCAGCTTAGCTTATAGCGGGCGGACCTCCTACAATGAGCAGTTCTTC | TRBD2 | TRBJ2-1 | TRBV7-2 | many
CATSDLPAGGTDTQYF | TGTGCCACCAGTGATCTCCCTGCGGGGGGCACAGATACGCAGTATTTT | TRBD2 | TRBJ2-3 | TRBV24-1 | .
CASSTLLGGRETQYF | TGTGCCAGCAGCACCCTATTAGGGGGGAGAGAGACCCAGTACTTC | . | TRBJ2-5 | TRBV7-8 | few
CASSLASSRPYNEQFF | TGTGCCAGCAGCTTAGCGTCCAGCCGGCCCTACAATGAGCAGTTCTTC | . | TRBJ2-1 | TRBV7-9 | few
CASSQGQGIEGYEQYF | TGCGCCAGCAGCCAAGGACAGGGAATTGAAGGCTACGAGCAGTACTTC | TRBD1 | TRBJ2-7 | TRBV4-1 | .
CASTLEGPYNEQFF | TGTGCCAGCACCTTGGAGGGCCCCTACAATGAGCAGTTCTTC | . | TRBJ2-1 | TRBV12-3/TRBV12-4 | .
CASRPARGLVNTEAFF | TGCGCCAGCAGACCGGCCAGGGGGCTCGTGAACACTGAAGCTTTCTTT | TRBD1 | TRBJ1-1 | TRBV5-1 | .
CSAPQDVIGSSYNEQFF | TGCAGTGCTCCTCAGGATGTTATAGGGAGCTCCTACAATGAGCAGTTCTTC | . | TRBJ2-1 | TRBV20-1 | .
CASTGETYNEQFF | TGTGCTTCGACAGGGGAGACCTACAATGAGCAGTTCTTC | TRBD1 | TRBJ2-1 | TRBV5-5 | many
CASSLAGGPDF | TGTGCCAGCAGTTTAGCGGGGGGGCCTGACTTC | TRBD2 | TRBJ2-1 | TRBV2 | .
CASGTVSNQPQHF | TGTGCCAGCGGGACAGTTAGCAATCAGCCCCAGCATTTT | TRBD1 | TRBJ1-5 | TRBV6-2/TRBV6-3 | .
CASSLTGQREAFF | TGTGCCAGCAGTTTAACCGGACAGCGTGAAGCTTTCTTT | . | TRBJ1-1 | TRBV6-5 | .
CSVEGAIYNEQFF | TGCAGCGTCGAGGGGGCTATTTACAATGAGCAGTTCTTC | TRBD1 | TRBJ2-1 | TRBV29-1 | .
CASTPPGLPYEQYF | TGTGCCAGCACCCCTCCGGGCCTACCCTACGAGCAGTACTTC | . | TRBJ2-7 | TRBV12-3/TRBV12-4 | few
CASTPGQPIFQNEQFF | TGTGCCAGCACCCCTGGGCAACCAATCTTTCAGAATGAGCAGTTCTTC | . | TRBJ2-1 | TRBV7-2 | .
CATSPTTNTGELFF | TGTGCCACCAGCCCGACAACCAACACCGGGGAGCTGTTTTTT | . | TRBJ2-2 | TRBV24-1 | .
CASSPGTGGDYYEQYF | TGTGCCAGCAGCCCCGGGACAGGGGGCGATTACTACGAGCAGTACTTC | TRBD1 | TRBJ2-7 | TRBV28 | .
CASSVGNTGELFF | TGTGCCAGCAGTGTTGGGAACACCGGGGAGCTGTTTTTT | . | TRBJ2-2 | TRBV6-4 | .
CSVEGDSYEQYF | TGCAGCGTTGAAGGAGACAGCTACGAGCAGTACTTC | . | TRBJ2-7 | TRBV29-1 | few
CSVISGQDPSYEQYF | TGCAGCGTTATCTCGGGACAGGACCCTTCCTACGAGCAGTACTTC | TRBD1 | TRBJ2-7 | TRBV29-1 | few
CASSLFGDNYGYTF | TGTGCCAGCAGCCTTTTTGGGGATAACTATGGCTACACCTTC | . | TRBJ1-2 | TRBV5-5 | many
CATSDPDRHQETQYF | TGTGCCACCAGTGATCCGGACAGGCATCAAGAGACCCAGTACTTC | TRBD1 | TRBJ2-5 | TRBV24-1 | few